Listed below are T cell receptor beta chains from one sample, sequenced in a study of cytomegalovirus exposure and HLA in healthy donors. Data came from immunoSEQ multiplex PCR; TCRdb stores just in-frame clones and leaves some out. The repertoire includes some 96,000 clones, 75% to 80% of them detected once, and 7.7% sits in the top ten. What was sequenced was PBMCs. The receptors were sampled from a female donor in good health and CMV-seronegative. Both conserved end residues are part of each CDR3. Fields, in order: V gene, CDR3 length, clone size, J gene, D gene, CDR3 DNA, CDR3 protein. D genes are given only for firm matches. Clone size is given for some rows only: seen once, a few or many times, or a class if the clone is expanded.

v_gene: TRBV20-1; len: 11; abundance: -; j_gene: TRBJ1-1; d_gene: -; CDR3nt: TGCAGTGCTAGGAGGGACACTGAAGCTTTCTTT; CDR3aa: CSARRDTEAFF
v_gene: TRBV7-9; len: 16; abundance: -; j_gene: TRBJ2-1; d_gene: TRBD2; CDR3nt: TGTGCCAGCAGCTTAGTGGCGGGGGGCCCGCGGGTGGAGCAGTTCTTC; CDR3aa: CASSLVAGGPRVEQFF
v_gene: TRBV6-5; len: 15; abundance: -; j_gene: TRBJ2-7; d_gene: TRBD1; CDR3nt: TGTGCCAGCAGCTACAGGGACAGGGGTTGGTACGAGCAGTACTTC; CDR3aa: CASSYRDRGWYEQYF
v_gene: TRBV5-1; len: 15; abundance: -; j_gene: TRBJ2-5; d_gene: -; CDR3nt: TGCGCCAGCAGCTTGGGCACCCCCCACGGAGAGACCCAGTACTTC; CDR3aa: CASSLGTPHGETQYF
v_gene: TRBV5-4; len: 16; abundance: once; j_gene: TRBJ1-2; d_gene: TRBD1; CDR3nt: TGTGCCAGCAGCCCTCTACCGACAGGGAAGGGCTATGGCTACACCTTC; CDR3aa: CASSPLPTGKGYGYTF
v_gene: TRBV7-9; len: 17; abundance: -; j_gene: TRBJ2-1; d_gene: -; CDR3nt: TGTGCCAGCAGCTTATACGAAAGGGGGAGGGTGGTCAATGAGCAGTTCTTC; CDR3aa: CASSLYERGRVVNEQFF
v_gene: TRBV7-9; len: 14; abundance: -; j_gene: TRBJ2-1; d_gene: -; CDR3nt: TGTGCCAGCAACCCAGAAGCGGGTTACAATGAGCAGTTCTTC; CDR3aa: CASNPEAGYNEQFF
v_gene: TRBV27; len: 17; abundance: -; j_gene: TRBJ2-7; d_gene: TRBD2; CDR3nt: TGTGCCAGCAGTTTAGGGAATAGCGGGAGGTCCTCCTACGAGCAGTACTTC; CDR3aa: CASSLGNSGRSSYEQYF
v_gene: TRBV30; len: 19; abundance: -; j_gene: TRBJ2-7; d_gene: TRBD2; CDR3nt: TGTGCCTGGAGTTGGGCCCCGACTAGCGGGGGACTACCCTCCTACGAGCAGTACTTC; CDR3aa: CAWSWAPTSGGLPSYEQYF
v_gene: TRBV9; len: 16; abundance: -; j_gene: TRBJ1-6; d_gene: TRBD1; CDR3nt: TGTGCCAGCAGCCGAACTCCAGGGGGGCAGAATTCACCCCTCCACTTT; CDR3aa: CASSRTPGGQNSPLHF
v_gene: TRBV30; len: 11; abundance: -; j_gene: TRBJ1-1; d_gene: -; CDR3nt: TGTGCCGGTCGAAGGGAGGGTGAAGCTTTCTTT; CDR3aa: CAGRREGEAFF
v_gene: TRBV7-3; len: 14; abundance: -; j_gene: TRBJ2-3; d_gene: -; CDR3nt: TGTGCCAGCAGCTCCGGTCTTAGCACAGATACGCAGTATTTT; CDR3aa: CASSSGLSTDTQYF
v_gene: TRBV9; len: 15; abundance: -; j_gene: TRBJ2-4; d_gene: -; CDR3nt: TGTGCCAGCAGCGTAGAGGTAGGGGACTTAAACATTCAGTACTTC; CDR3aa: CASSVEVGDLNIQYF
v_gene: TRBV5-4; len: 15; abundance: -; j_gene: TRBJ2-5; d_gene: -; CDR3nt: TGTGCCAGCAGCCCCCCTTTGGGCTCCCAAGAGACCCAGTACTTC; CDR3aa: CASSPPLGSQETQYF
v_gene: TRBV18; len: 15; abundance: many; j_gene: TRBJ2-1; d_gene: -; CDR3nt: TGTGCCAGCTCCCTTAGTTCCCCGGGCTACAATGAGCAGTTCTTC; CDR3aa: CASSLSSPGYNEQFF
v_gene: TRBV15; len: 14; abundance: -; j_gene: TRBJ2-1; d_gene: -; CDR3nt: TGTGCCACCAGCAGGGAGGGCCGGAACAATGAGCAGTTCTTC; CDR3aa: CATSREGRNNEQFF
v_gene: TRBV4-1; len: 15; abundance: -; j_gene: TRBJ1-3; d_gene: -; CDR3nt: TGCGCCAGCAGCCAATACAGGGACTCTGGAAACACCATATATTTT; CDR3aa: CASSQYRDSGNTIYF
v_gene: TRBV7-2; len: 16; abundance: once; j_gene: TRBJ1-3; d_gene: -; CDR3nt: TGTGCCAGCAGCCCGAGGAGGGAAAGCTCTGGAAACACCATATATTTT; CDR3aa: CASSPRRESSGNTIYF
v_gene: TRBV27; len: 16; abundance: -; j_gene: TRBJ1-2; d_gene: TRBD1; CDR3nt: TGTGCCAGCAGTCCGGGGACAGGGGAACCTAACTATGGCTACACCTTC; CDR3aa: CASSPGTGEPNYGYTF
v_gene: TRBV14; len: 15; abundance: once; j_gene: TRBJ2-5; d_gene: -; CDR3nt: TGTGCCAGCAGCCAAGAATTTACGGCCGGGGAGACCCAGTACTTC; CDR3aa: CASSQEFTAGETQYF
v_gene: TRBV9; len: 15; abundance: -; j_gene: TRBJ1-2; d_gene: -; CDR3nt: TGTGCCAGCAGCAAAGGAGGGACGGACGTCTATGGCTACACCTTC; CDR3aa: CASSKGGTDVYGYTF
v_gene: TRBV5-1; len: 16; abundance: few; j_gene: TRBJ1-2; d_gene: -; CDR3nt: TGCGCCAGCAGCTTGGATCTCAGGCATAGTCCCTATGGCTACACCTTC; CDR3aa: CASSLDLRHSPYGYTF
v_gene: TRBV14; len: 17; abundance: -; j_gene: TRBJ1-1; d_gene: -; CDR3nt: TGTGCCAGCAGCCAAGCAGGGTATAGGGGTCAGAACACTGAAGCTTTCTTT; CDR3aa: CASSQAGYRGQNTEAFF
v_gene: TRBV27; len: 14; abundance: -; j_gene: TRBJ1-1; d_gene: TRBD1; CDR3nt: TGTGCCAGCAGGGCTCGGGACAGCTACACTGAAGCTTTCTTT; CDR3aa: CASRARDSYTEAFF
v_gene: TRBV15; len: 15; abundance: once; j_gene: TRBJ1-5; d_gene: -; CDR3nt: TGTGCCACCAGCATCCGGGACACCCACAATCAGCCCCAGCATTTT; CDR3aa: CATSIRDTHNQPQHF
v_gene: TRBV19; len: 17; abundance: few; j_gene: TRBJ2-1; d_gene: TRBD1; CDR3nt: TGTGCCAGCACGGGACGGAGGACAGGGCCCACCTACAATGAGCAGTTCTTC; CDR3aa: CASTGRRTGPTYNEQFF
v_gene: TRBV6-5; len: 13; abundance: -; j_gene: TRBJ2-4; d_gene: TRBD1; CDR3nt: TGTGCCAGCAGGCGGGACAGGAAAAACATTCAGTACTTC; CDR3aa: CASRRDRKNIQYF
v_gene: TRBV11-2; len: 15; abundance: -; j_gene: TRBJ2-3; d_gene: TRBD2; CDR3nt: TGTGCCAGCCGGAGGCTAGCGGGACCCACAGATACGCAGTATTTT; CDR3aa: CASRRLAGPTDTQYF
v_gene: TRBV19; len: 15; abundance: -; j_gene: TRBJ2-2; d_gene: -; CDR3nt: TGTGCCAGTAGTATCCCGCTAGCGAGTACCGGGGAGCTGTTTTTT; CDR3aa: CASSIPLASTGELFF
v_gene: TRBV6-1; len: 14; abundance: once; j_gene: TRBJ1-4; d_gene: TRBD1; CDR3nt: TGTGCCAGCAGTGAAGGGACAGGGCGCGAAAAACTGTTTTTT; CDR3aa: CASSEGTGREKLFF
v_gene: TRBV7-2; len: 15; abundance: once; j_gene: TRBJ1-5; d_gene: -; CDR3nt: TGTGCCAGCAGCTTAGATTCCGGGGTCCGTCAGCCCCAGCATTTT; CDR3aa: CASSLDSGVRQPQHF
v_gene: TRBV18; len: 13; abundance: -; j_gene: TRBJ1-4; d_gene: -; CDR3nt: TGTGCCAGCTCACCATGGAGAGGCGAAAAACTGTTTTTT; CDR3aa: CASSPWRGEKLFF
v_gene: TRBV7-2; len: 12; abundance: -; j_gene: TRBJ1-3; d_gene: -; CDR3nt: TGTGCCAGCAGGACTGCTGGAAACACCATATATTTT; CDR3aa: CASRTAGNTIYF
v_gene: TRBV5-4; len: 16; abundance: -; j_gene: TRBJ2-7; d_gene: TRBD1; CDR3nt: TGTGCCAGCAGCTTCAGGAAGACAGGGAAGCCCTACGAGCAGTACTTC; CDR3aa: CASSFRKTGKPYEQYF
v_gene: TRBV7-9; len: 15; abundance: -; j_gene: TRBJ2-5; d_gene: TRBD2; CDR3nt: TGTGCCAGCAGCCGTTTCCGGGAGGGCCTGAAGACCCAGTACTTC; CDR3aa: CASSRFREGLKTQYF
v_gene: TRBV5-3; len: 15; abundance: -; j_gene: TRBJ2-7; d_gene: TRBD2; CDR3nt: TGTGCCAGAAGCTTGGGACTAGCGGGATCGCACGAGCAGTACTTC; CDR3aa: CARSLGLAGSHEQYF
v_gene: TRBV27; len: 14; abundance: -; j_gene: TRBJ2-7; d_gene: -; CDR3nt: TGTGCCAGCAGCTCATGGGGACACCAGTACGAGCAGTACTTC; CDR3aa: CASSSWGHQYEQYF
v_gene: TRBV4-1; len: 15; abundance: -; j_gene: TRBJ1-1; d_gene: -; CDR3nt: TGCGCCAGCAGCCGGGACCCGGGAGTTAACACTGAAGCTTTCTTT; CDR3aa: CASSRDPGVNTEAFF
v_gene: TRBV6-1; len: 18; abundance: -; j_gene: TRBJ1-4; d_gene: -; CDR3nt: TGTGCCAGCAGTGAGTCACGAGGGGAGGGCTATAAGAAAGAAAAACTGTTTTTT; CDR3aa: CASSESRGEGYKKEKLFF
v_gene: TRBV30; len: 14; abundance: -; j_gene: TRBJ1-1; d_gene: -; CDR3nt: TGTGCCTGGAGTGTAGCCCCCGGGGGGACTGAAGCTTTCTTT; CDR3aa: CAWSVAPGGTEAFF